This passage covers 25 T cell receptor beta chains from one sample sequenced in a study of shared clonotypes between healthy human individuals. The method was immunoSEQ multiplex PCR; TCRdb's version includes in-frame clones alone and lacks a portion of them. The table has millions of clones, approximately 95% seen once. The sequenced material came from naive CD4+ T cells from PBMCs. Regarding subset: CD45RA+ positively selected. The receptors originated from a man between 18 and 29 years old in good health. Some clones in this sample may be carry-over from other donors' samples.

J is TRBJ1-1 and V is TRBV28; no firm D call. Germline lookup yields CDR1 MDHEN and CDR2 SYDVKM. The CDR3 is 12 amino acids. V was shortened by 6 bases and J by 4 bases, with 9 bases between the two germline ends. The CDR3 DNA reads as TGTGCCAGCAGCGCCGCCCCCACTGAAGCTTTCTTT. It codes for CASSAAPTEAFF.

This chain joins TRBV28 and TRBJ2-4; D possibly corresponds to TRBD2 (6 bases). The CDR3 sequence is 15 residues long. The germline gives CDR1 MDHEN, CDR2 SYDVKM. V dropped 5 bases and J dropped 1 base, with 12 bases sitting between them. The CDR3 spells CASSRAGLAKNIQYF. Here the CDR3 DNA reads TGTGCCAGCAGTAGGGCGGGACTGGCCAAAAACATTCAGTACTTC.

Details on this clone: The same CDR3 also results from other DNA sequences found in this sample. The chain carries TRBV5-1 and TRBJ2-1; possible D gene TRBD2, 6 bases. The V gene lost 0 bases and the J gene lost 0 bases, with 10 bases spanning the gap. In germline, CDR1 is SGHRS, CDR2 YFSETQ. The length of the CDR3 is 16 residues. CDR3 residues: CASSLVAGISYNEQFF. The CDR3 DNA reads TGCGCCAGCAGCTTGGTCGCGGGGATCTCCTACAATGAGCAGTTCTTC.

The V call is TRBV28, the J call TRBJ1-1; 7 bases fit TRBD1. The CDR3 extends over 15 amino acids. After removal of 3 bases from V and 10 bases from J, the junction contained 14 bases not matched to a gene. Germline V gives CDR1 MDHEN, CDR2 SYDVKM. This CDR3 reads CASSFVQGRGRAAFF. CDR3 in DNA: TGTGCCAGCAGTTTCGTCCAGGGAAGGGGGCGCGCAGCTTTCTTT. The full variable domain, rest sourced from reference TRBV28 and TRBJ1-1, is DVKVTQSSRYLVKRTGEKVFLECVQDMDHENMFWYRQDPGLGLRLIYFSYDVKMKEKGDIPEGYSVSREKKERFSLILESASTNQTSMYLCASSFVQGRGRAAFFGQGTRLTVV.

The chain recombines TRBV5-4 with TRBJ2-7; possible D gene TRBD1, 6 bases. V dropped 4 bases and J dropped 6 bases, with 20 bases sitting between them. The germline gives CDR1 SGHNT, CDR2 YYREEE (reference sequence). The CDR3 sequence is 15 residues long. The CDR3 DNA reads TGTGCCAGCAGCCCGACAGGAGCCCTAAAAGGCGAGCAGTACTTC. Encoded protein: CASSPTGALKGEQYF.

This chain joins TRBV30 and TRBJ1-1; D is perhaps TRBD1 (6 bases). CDR1 and CDR2 (germline): GTSNPN, SVGIG (reference sequence). With 3 bases removed from V and 4 bases from J, the gap between germline ends came to 18 bases. The CDR3 totals 15 residues. This CDR3 is CAWSLERGWATEAFF. The CDR3 coding sequence is TGTGCCTGGAGCCTCGAGAGGGGGTGGGCCACTGAAGCTTTCTTT.

The chain links TRBV18 to TRBJ2-1, with 7 nucleotides matching TRBD1. This CDR3 has 16 residues. The J segment lost 4 bases and the V segment lost 3 bases, leaving 9 bases of the junction unmatched. From germline, CDR1 is KGHSH and CDR2 LQKENI. The CDR3 region has the DNA TGTGCCAGCTCACCGCGAACAGGGGTAGGGTACAATGAGCAGTTCTTC. Translation gives CASSPRTGVGYNEQFF. Full variable domain (rest looked up from reference TRBV18 and TRBJ2-1): NAGVMQNPRHLVRRRGQEARLRCSPMKGHSHVYWYRQLPEEGLKFMVYLQKENIIDESGMPKERFSAEFPKEGPSILRIQQVVRGDSAAYFCASSPRTGVGYNEQFFGPGTRLTVL.

The V and J genes are TRBV6-5 and TRBJ2-3; possible D gene TRBD2, 6 bases. In germline, CDR1 is MNHEY, CDR2 SVGAGI. V dropped 6 bases and J dropped 2 bases, with 15 bases sitting between them. This CDR3 has 15 residues. The CDR3, as DNA: TGTGCCAGCAGCCCACTAGCTAACCCCACAGATACGCAGTATTTT. It encodes CASSPLANPTDTQYF.

This chain links TRBV7-3 with TRBJ2-7; 8 positions agree with TRBD1. Unmatched junction bases numbered 4, after V lost 3 bases and J lost 6 bases. CDR3 length: 13 residues. Germline V gene sequence: CDR1 SGHTA, CDR2 FQGTGA. CDR3 nucleotide sequence: TGTGCCAGCAGCTTGGGCAGGGGGCGCGAGCAGTACTTC. Translation: CASSLGRGREQYF.

This clone showed up just a few times. This chain links TRBV30 with TRBJ1-1, with D possibly matching TRBD1 (6 bases). Germline CDR1 and CDR2: GTSNPN and SVGIG (reference sequence). Trimming left V 4 bases short and J 0 bases short, with 9 bases between. The CDR3 is made up of 13 amino acids. CDR3 amino acids: CAWNKGVNTEAFF. CDR3 in DNA: TGTGCCTGGAATAAGGGGGTGAACACTGAAGCTTTCTTT.

This chain connects TRBV18 to TRBJ2-7; the D is unclear. The CDR3 runs 14 residues. The germline V and J ends were trimmed by 6 bases and 0 bases, with 12 bases remaining between them. CDR1 is KGHSH, CDR2 LQKENI, per germline. Here the CDR3 reads CASSQTDPSYEQYF. The CDR3 coding sequence is TGTGCCAGCTCGCAGACGGACCCCTCCTACGAGCAGTACTTC. Full variable domain (rest looked up from reference TRBV18 and TRBJ2-7): NAGVMQNPRHLVRRRGQEARLRCSPMKGHSHVYWYRQLPEEGLKFMVYLQKENIIDESGMPKERFSAEFPKEGPSILRIQQVVRGDSAAYFCASSQTDPSYEQYFGPGTRLTVT.

This rearrangement joins TRBV28 to TRBJ1-3; a possible D gene is TRBD1 (6 bases). This CDR3 is 14 amino acids long. Looked up from germline, CDR1 is MDHEN and CDR2 is SYDVKM. V was clipped by 10 bases and J by 4 bases, with 17 bases between them. The CDR3 DNA reads as TGTGCCACCGGGACCGGACAGTCCGGAAACACCATATATTTT. Translating gives CATGTGQSGNTIYF.

The CDR3 loop reads CASSSVGRSVSDTQYF. The CDR3, as DNA: TGCGCCAGCAGCTCCGTGGGGCGCTCGGTGTCAGATACGCAGTATTTT. This chain connects TRBV5-1 to TRBJ2-3; D is perhaps TRBD1 (5 bases). Germline CDR1 and CDR2: SGHRS and YFSETQ. V was clipped by 3 bases and J by 4 bases, with 18 bases between them. This CDR3 has 16 residues.

V is TRBV6-1 and J is TRBJ1-4; 10 nucleotides agree with TRBD1. CDR3 length: 13 amino acids. V dropped 8 bases and J dropped 7; count of bases not matched to a gene: 4. In germline, CDR1 is MNHNS, CDR2 SASEGT. CDR3 nucleotides: TGTGCCAGCGGGGACAGGGGTGCTGAAAAACTGTTTTTT. Its translation is CASGDRGAEKLFF.

The genes are TRBV19 and TRBJ1-5, with D perhaps matching TRBD1 (6 bases). In germline, CDR1 is LNHDA, CDR2 SQIVND (reference sequence). V dropped 6 bases and J dropped 7 bases, with 16 bases sitting between them. The CDR3 is made up of 14 amino acids. The CDR3 sequence: CASRMTGGRQPQHF. Here the CDR3 DNA reads TGTGCCAGTAGGATGACAGGAGGTAGACAGCCCCAGCATTTT. The variable domain in full, with the rest retrieved from reference TRBV19 and TRBJ1-5, is DGGITQSPKYLFRKEGQNVTLSCEQNLNHDAMYWYRQDPGQGLRLIYYSQIVNDFQKGDIAEGYSVSREKKESFPLTVTSAQKNPTAFYLCASRMTGGRQPQHFGDGTRLSIL.

The rearrangement links TRBV5-6 to TRBJ2-5; D gene uncertain. The V gene lost 0 bases and the J gene lost 2 bases, with 11 bases spanning the gap. Germline CDR1 reads SGHDT; CDR2 reads YYEEEE. The CDR3 is 15 amino acids. The CDR3 DNA sequence: TGTGCCAGCAGCTTGGGTTGGGCGGAACAAGAGACCCAGTACTTC. The encoded protein is CASSLGWAEQETQYF. Looking up the rest from reference TRBV5-6 and TRBJ2-5 gives the full variable domain: DAGVTQSPTHLIKTRGQQVTLRCSPKSGHDTVSWYQQALGQGPQFIFQYYEEEERQRGNFPDRFSGHQFPNYSSELNVNALLLGDSALYLCASSLGWAEQETQYFGPGTRLLVL.

The chain is built from TRBV21-1 and TRBJ2-1. TRBV21-1 is given as a pseudogene. The CDR3 is made up of 16 amino acids. In DNA form, the CDR3 reads TGTGCCAGCAGGCTTCTAACTGGGAGGGGGCACAATGAGCAGTTCTTC. Amino acids: CASRLLTGRGHNEQFF.

This chain uses TRBV5-1 with TRBJ2-2; the D gene is possibly TRBD1 (5 bases). V lost 2 bases, J lost 4 bases, and 9 bases lay in between. The CDR3 contains 14 residues. Germline V gene data show CDR1 as SGHRS and CDR2 as YFSETQ. The CDR3 DNA reads TGCGCCAGCAGCTTCTTCCAGGGCACCGGGGAGCTGTTTTTT. Residues: CASSFFQGTGELFF.

The chain recombines TRBV4-3 with TRBJ1-1; D is possibly TRBD1 (6 bases). CDR3 length equals 14 residues. Germline V CDR1 and CDR2: LGHNA, YSLEER. Trimming left V 2 bases short and J 5 bases short, with 12 bases between. CDR3 amino acids: CASSQPGGGTEAFF. The CDR3 DNA reads TGCGCCAGCAGCCAACCTGGAGGGGGAACTGAAGCTTTCTTT.

This clone appeared a single time. V usage is TRBV29-1 and J usage is TRBJ2-5; D perhaps matches TRBD2 (5 bases). The CDR3 extends over 12 amino acids. The germline V gene has CDR1 SQVTM and CDR2 ANQGSEA. The V and J ends lost 4 bases and 3 bases respectively, with 9 bases between them. CDR3 sequence: CSVAYGEETQYF. The CDR3 region has the DNA TGCAGCGTTGCCTACGGGGAAGAGACCCAGTACTTC.

This clone was detected only once. The chain couples TRBV28 to TRBJ2-3; 10 nucleotides agree with TRBD1. The CDR3 runs to 16 residues. The junction had 7 bases not matched to a gene; V was cut back by 6 bases and J by 1 base. CDR1 and CDR2 from the germline V gene are MDHEN and SYDVKM. CDR3 coding DNA: TGTGCCAGCAGCCCCATGGGGACAGGGGGCACAGATACGCAGTATTTT. It codes for CASSPMGTGGTDTQYF.

This chain uses TRBV5-6 with TRBJ1-4, with unresolved D. With 2 bases removed from V and 1 base from J, the gap between germline ends came to 6 bases. CDR3 size: 14 residues. In germline, CDR1 is SGHDT, CDR2 YYEEEE. CDR3 sequence: CASSFWGTNEKLFF. The CDR3 DNA follows: TGTGCCAGCAGCTTTTGGGGAACTAATGAAAAACTGTTTTTT.

CDR3 sequence reads: CASSTGTSSYNEQFF. The DNA of the CDR3 is TGCGCCAGCAGTACCGGGACCAGCTCCTACAATGAGCAGTTCTTC. The gene calls are TRBV5-1 and TRBJ2-1; D may match TRBD1 or TRBD2 (5 bases each). The germline V gene has CDR1 SGHRS and CDR2 YFSETQ. V dropped 5 bases and J dropped 0 bases, with 12 bases sitting between them. This CDR3 is 15 amino acids long.

The chain employs TRBV27 and TRBJ2-5, with a possible D match to TRBD2 (5 bases). The germline CDR1 and CDR2 sequences are MNHEY and SMNVEV (reference sequence). The germline V and J ends were trimmed by 8 bases and 1 base, with 17 bases remaining between them. The CDR3 extends over 15 amino acids. The CDR3 bases are TGTGCCAGCCGTCAGTTGGGAGCCGTCCAAGAGACCCAGTACTTC. It translates to CASRQLGAVQETQYF.

The chain uses TRBV5-1 and TRBJ2-2; D not resolved. This CDR3 spans 14 amino acids. Trimming removed 4 bases at V and 6 bases at J, with 13 bases between. In germline, CDR1 is SGHRS, CDR2 YFSETQ. The CDR3 loop reads CASSPTFTSGELFF. The CDR3 region has the DNA TGCGCCAGCAGCCCGACATTTACGTCCGGGGAGCTGTTTTTT. The whole variable domain, filled in from reference TRBV5-1 and TRBJ2-2, reads KAGVTQTPRYLIKTRGQQVTLSCSPISGHRSVSWYQQTPGQGLQFLFEYFSETQRNKGNFPGRFSGRQFSNSRSEMNVSTLELGDSALYLCASSPTFTSGELFFGEGSRLTVL.